These 14 T cell receptor beta chains originate from one sample sequenced in a study of blood T cell repertoires in COVID-19. Assay: immunoSEQ multiplex PCR; the TCRdb copy retains only in-frame clones and omits some. The sample includes 170,000 or so clones, about 87% of them seen just once. The sample taken for sequencing was peripheral blood. Source of these receptors: a man in his forties or fifties with active or convalescent COVID-19.

The V and J genes are TRBV11-2 and TRBJ2-6, with 12 bases identical to TRBD1. Trimming took 2 bases from V and 1 from J; bases not matched to a gene: 3. CDR1 SGHAT and CDR2 FQNNGV come from the germline V gene. This CDR3 comprises 18 residues. The CDR3 sequence is CASSLRGQGASGANVLTF. In nucleotides, the CDR3 is TGTGCCAGCAGCTTAAGGGGACAGGGGGCTTCTGGGGCCAACGTCCTGACTTTC.

The chain employs TRBV27 and TRBJ1-2; 7 positions agree with TRBD1. Germline CDR1 MNHEY, CDR2 SMNVEV (reference sequence). The CDR3 totals 15 residues. With V trimmed by 9 bases and J by 0 bases, 10 bases remained unmatched. CDR3 coding DNA: TGTGCCAGTGCCTGGGACAGTATAGCTAACTATGGCTACACCTTC. It is translated as CASAWDSIANYGYTF.

This chain joins TRBV6-2 or TRBV6-3 and TRBJ1-2, with 8 positions matching TRBD1. The CDR3 contains 16 residues. Germline loops: CDR1 MNHEY, CDR2 SVGEGT. The V and J ends lost 6 bases and 0 bases, in that order; junction bases with no gene match: 9. CDR3 DNA sequence: TGTGCCAGCAGCCTCGGACAGGGACGAACTAACTATGGCTACACCTTC. Protein sequence: CASSLGQGRTNYGYTF.

This chain joins TRBV4-1 and TRBJ2-1; 14 bases are a match to TRBD2. The CDR3 totals 18 residues. Losses at the gene ends were 3 bases for V and 0 bases for J; bases not matched to a gene: 4. Germline assignment: CDR1 MGHRA and CDR2 YSYEKL. The CDR3 reads CASSQGLAGANSYNEQFF. The CDR3, as DNA: TGCGCCAGCAGCCAGGGACTAGCGGGGGCTAACTCCTACAATGAGCAGTTCTTC.

The CDR3 loop reads CASSLDRSSNEKLFF. Written as DNA, the CDR3 is TGTGCCAGCAGCTTGGACAGGTCGAGTAATGAAAAACTGTTTTTT. The chain uses TRBV5-4 and TRBJ1-4; a possible D gene is TRBD1 (5 bases). The germline V gene has CDR1 SGHNT and CDR2 YYREEE (reference sequence). This CDR3 comprises 15 residues. The ends were cut back, 0 bases at V and 4 bases at J, with 10 bases in the middle. The variable domain in full, completed from reference TRBV5-4 and TRBJ1-4, reads ETGVTQSPTHLIKTRGQQVTLRCSSQSGHNTVSWYQQALGQGPQFIFQYYREEENGRGNFPPRFSGLQFPNYSSELNVNALELDDSALYLCASSLDRSSNEKLFFGSGTQLSVL.

The chain combines TRBV5-4 with TRBJ1-2, with D unclear. The V end was cut by 0 bases, the J end by 7 bases, with 13 bases between. The CDR3 spans 14 residues. Germline V CDR1 and CDR2: SGHNT, YYREEE (reference sequence). The CDR3 loop reads CASSLGAESGGYTF. CDR3 nucleotide sequence: TGTGCCAGCAGCTTGGGGGCAGAATCAGGTGGCTACACCTTC.

In its sample, this clone was seen once. The genes are TRBV5-1 and TRBJ2-1, with 8 bases lining up with TRBD1. CDR3 length equals 15 residues. V trimming: 2 bases; J trimming: 7 bases; junction bases outside the gene matches: 8. Germline V gives CDR1 SGHRS, CDR2 YFSETQ. The CDR3 reads CASSFYTGGGNEQFF. CDR3 DNA sequence: TGCGCCAGCAGCTTTTACACAGGGGGAGGTAATGAGCAGTTCTTC.

The chain uses TRBV5-1 and TRBJ2-3; 9 bases align to TRBD1. CDR3 length: 15 residues. Germline V gives CDR1 SGHRS, CDR2 YFSETQ. V lost 4 bases, J lost 6 bases, and 9 bases stayed unmatched. The CDR3 here is CASSTQGALRDTQYF. Here the CDR3 DNA reads TGCGCCAGCAGCACACAGGGGGCGCTTAGGGATACGCAGTATTTT.

The rearrangement uses TRBV19 and TRBJ2-7; 7 positions agree with TRBD1. V trimming: 3 bases; J trimming: 0 bases; junction bases outside the gene matches: 2. CDR3 length: 14 amino acids. Per the germline V gene, CDR1 is LNHDA and CDR2 is SQIVND (reference sequence). The CDR3 protein is CASSIRDSSYEQYF. CDR3 coding DNA: TGTGCCAGTAGTATCCGGGACAGCTCCTACGAGCAGTACTTC.

The V call is TRBV4-2, the J call TRBJ2-5; 7 nucleotides align to TRBD2. CDR3 size: 16 residues. Germline V gene data show CDR1 as LGHNA and CDR2 as YNFKEQ. The V gene end was trimmed by 2 bases and the J gene end by 5 bases; junction bases not matched to a gene: 11. The CDR3 DNA is TGTGCCAGCAGCCAACGTTTGTCGGGGGGAGATGAGACCCAGTACTTC. It encodes CASSQRLSGGDETQYF.

V usage is TRBV4-1 and J usage is TRBJ1-2; D is unresolved. Trimming stripped 0 bases from V and 4 bases from J, with 12 bases between. CDR3 length: 15 residues. The V gene's germline CDR1 is MGHRA and CDR2 YSYEKL. The DNA for the CDR3 is TGCGCCAGCAGCCAAGAATCCGAAGTCGGCTATGGCTACACCTTC. It specifies CASSQESEVGYGYTF.

The chain has TRBV28 and TRBJ1-4; 11 bases are shared with TRBD1. The CDR3 consists of 15 residues. CDR1 MDHEN and CDR2 SYDVKM come from the germline V gene. With 2 bases clipped from V and 6 bases from J, the junction kept 2 bases outside the gene matches. CDR3 coding DNA: TGTGCCAGCAGTTTACTGGGACAGGGGGATGAAAAACTGTTTTTT. Its protein product is CASSLLGQGDEKLFF.

The V call is TRBV7-3, the J call TRBJ2-1; D is possibly TRBD1 (6 bases). The V end was cut by 4 bases, the J end by 2 bases, with 12 bases between. The CDR3 is made up of 15 amino acids. Germline CDR1 SGHTA, CDR2 FQGTGA. The CDR3 sequence is CASSSTGSPYNEQFF. DNA for the CDR3: TGTGCCAGCAGCTCCACAGGGAGCCCCTACAATGAGCAGTTCTTC. The full variable domain, in which reference TRBV7-3 and TRBJ2-1 provide the parts outside the CDR3, is GAGVSQTPSNKVTEKGKYVELRCDPISGHTALYWYRQSLGQGPEFLIYFQGTGAADDSGLPNDRFFAVRPEGSVSTLKIQRTERGDSAVYLCASSSTGSPYNEQFFGPGTRLTVL.

CDR3 sequence: CASSPYDVQPQHF. CDR3 bases: TGCGCCAGCAGCCCCTACGATGTTCAGCCCCAGCATTTT. This rearrangement joins TRBV4-1 to TRBJ1-5; D is unclear. There are 13 residues in the CDR3. Per germline, CDR1 MGHRA and CDR2 YSYEKL. Trimming stripped 4 bases from V and 6 bases from J, with 10 bases between.